These T cell receptor beta chains were read from a single sample in a study of T cells in pancreatic ductal adenocarcinoma. Profiling relied on immunoSEQ multiplex PCR, and the TCRdb table lists in-frame clones only, not all of them. Of tens of thousands of clones listed, around nine tenths were seen once; the top ten hold roughly 2.3%. The specimen sequenced was PBMCs. The receptors derive from a human donor with pancreatic ductal adenocarcinoma. Each CDR3 is given with its conserved first and last residue. The D gene is left open where the match is weak. Not every row has a clone size; where given, it reads once, few, many or a size class.

CDR3aa,CDR3nt,j_gene,d_gene,abundance,v_gene,len
CASSLRDGSYEQYF,TGTGCCAGCAGTCTAAGGGACGGATCCTACGAGCAGTACTTC,TRBJ2-7,-,medium-sized,TRBV27,14
CASSLALSRGRNTEAFF,TGTGCCAGCAGCTTGGCCCTGAGCAGGGGAAGGAACACTGAAGCTTTCTTT,TRBJ1-1,-,-,TRBV5-4,17
CASSAVLGGNYGYTF,TGTGCCAGTAGCGCCGTACTCGGCGGTAACTATGGCTACACCTTC,TRBJ1-2,-,-,TRBV19,15
CASSSPPTDTQYF,TGTGCCAGCAGCTCGCCTCCCACAGATACGCAGTATTTT,TRBJ2-3,-,-,TRBV7-8,13
CASSPGTSDSYEQYF,TGCGCCAGCAGCCCGGGGACTAGCGATTCCTACGAGCAGTACTTC,TRBJ2-7,TRBD2,-,TRBV5-1,15
CASSSSSQGADQPQHF,TGTGCCAGCAGTTCTTCCAGCCAGGGGGCGGATCAGCCCCAGCATTTT,TRBJ1-5,TRBD1,-,TRBV6-6,16
CSVELRKQGLNTEAFF,TGCAGCGTTGAACTTAGGAAACAGGGGCTGAACACTGAAGCTTTCTTT,TRBJ1-1,TRBD1,once,TRBV29-1,16
CASSDLGGPNTGELFF,TGTGCCAGCAGTGACCTGGGAGGGCCGAACACCGGGGAGCTGTTTTTT,TRBJ2-2,TRBD2,-,TRBV6-4,16
CASSPALVPSYEQYF,TGTGCCAGCAGCCCCGCCCTAGTCCCCTCCTACGAGCAGTACTTC,TRBJ2-7,-,-,TRBV7-9,15
CSVRTGAHSGNTIYF,TGCAGCGTTCGGACAGGGGCGCACTCTGGAAACACCATATATTTT,TRBJ1-3,TRBD1,-,TRBV29-1,15
CASSRGGEKNYGYTF,TGTGCCAGCTCCCGGGGAGGGGAGAAAAACTATGGCTACACCTTC,TRBJ1-2,-,-,TRBV18,15
CASSVGSGGLAAQETQYF,TGTGCCAGCAGCGTAGGCAGTGGGGGACTAGCGGCACAAGAGACCCAGTACTTC,TRBJ2-5,TRBD2,-,TRBV9,18
CSVGDVEAFF,TGCAGCGTTGGCGATGTGGAAGCTTTCTTT,TRBJ1-1,-,few,TRBV29-1,10
CASSVSGSNTGELFF,TGTGCCAGCAGCGTGAGCGGAAGTAACACCGGGGAGCTGTTTTTT,TRBJ2-2,-,-,TRBV9,15
CASTPMTSGVYEQYF,TGTGCCAGCACCCCAATGACATCCGGGGTCTACGAGCAGTACTTC,TRBJ2-7,-,-,TRBV2,15
CASRETGEQYF,TGTGCCAGCAGGGAAACGGGCGAGCAGTACTTC,TRBJ2-7,-,-,TRBV2,11
CASSLASVFQETQYF,TGCGCCAGCAGCTTGGCCTCAGTTTTCCAAGAGACCCAGTACTTC,TRBJ2-5,-,-,TRBV5-1,15